Listed below are T cell receptor beta chains from one sample, sequenced in a study of cytomegalovirus exposure and HLA in healthy donors. Assay: immunoSEQ multiplex PCR; the TCRdb copy retains only in-frame clones and omits some. The data show under 200,000 clones, nearly 80% seen once. Sequenced sample: PBMCs. The receptors originated from a man aged 18-30 years in good health and CMV-seropositive. CDR3s leave out the opening cysteine and the closing phenylalanine or tryptophan. Each record gives: J gene, V gene, clone size, CDR3 protein. Only some rows state a clone size, as once, few, many or a class for expanded clones.

J gene: TRBJ1-3
V gene: TRBV5-4
clone size: .
CDR3 protein: ASSPGTGGSGNTIY

J gene: TRBJ2-3
V gene: TRBV6-5
clone size: .
CDR3 protein: ASSLASGLKTDTQY

J gene: TRBJ2-7
V gene: TRBV11-3
clone size: few
CDR3 protein: ASSLRQGASSEQY

J gene: TRBJ1-4
V gene: TRBV5-1
clone size: .
CDR3 protein: ASSLAQGQEKLF

J gene: TRBJ2-1
V gene: TRBV5-6
clone size: .
CDR3 protein: ASSLALAFPPEQF

J gene: TRBJ1-4
V gene: TRBV14
clone size: few
CDR3 protein: ASSLLGVGEKLF

J gene: TRBJ1-1
V gene: TRBV19
clone size: .
CDR3 protein: ASSPMTGSTEAF

J gene: TRBJ1-4
V gene: TRBV9
clone size: .
CDR3 protein: ASSEGQANEKLF

J gene: TRBJ2-3
V gene: TRBV5-1
clone size: .
CDR3 protein: ASSLYSLAEATDTQY

J gene: TRBJ2-7
V gene: TRBV7-9
clone size: once
CDR3 protein: ASSEQGSSYEQY

J gene: TRBJ1-6
V gene: TRBV5-6
clone size: once
CDR3 protein: ASSLGGGPHSPLH

J gene: TRBJ1-1
V gene: TRBV5-6
clone size: .
CDR3 protein: ASSLGPNTEAF

J gene: TRBJ1-2
V gene: TRBV28
clone size: .
CDR3 protein: ASRELSNGYT

J gene: TRBJ1-2
V gene: TRBV7-9
clone size: .
CDR3 protein: ASRPDGGANYGYT

J gene: TRBJ2-3
V gene: TRBV4-2
clone size: few
CDR3 protein: ASSQLSGGATDTQY

J gene: TRBJ1-1
V gene: TRBV27
clone size: few
CDR3 protein: ASSFRDSTIEAF

J gene: TRBJ1-1
V gene: TRBV5-1
clone size: once
CDR3 protein: ASQGQGVNTEAF

J gene: TRBJ2-7
V gene: TRBV6-5
clone size: .
CDR3 protein: ATNPSGSAGSEQY

J gene: TRBJ2-6
V gene: TRBV2
clone size: .
CDR3 protein: ASSQPGTSSGANVLT

J gene: TRBJ2-5
V gene: TRBV11-2
clone size: .
CDR3 protein: ASSQRLVVGGMETQY

J gene: TRBJ2-1
V gene: TRBV7-2
clone size: .
CDR3 protein: ASSRGGGHYNEQF

J gene: TRBJ2-3
V gene: TRBV2
clone size: few
CDR3 protein: ASNLPGQIGSRLGDTQY

J gene: TRBJ1-2
V gene: TRBV19
clone size: few
CDR3 protein: ASSSDRETGGYT

J gene: TRBJ2-3
V gene: TRBV15
clone size: .
CDR3 protein: ATSPTKDRVGDTQY

J gene: TRBJ2-2
V gene: TRBV30
clone size: .
CDR3 protein: AADQGNTGELF

J gene: TRBJ1-4
V gene: TRBV4-3
clone size: .
CDR3 protein: ASSQGRGTNEKLF

J gene: TRBJ1-4
V gene: TRBV4-3
clone size: .
CDR3 protein: ASSQGRGTNEKLF

J gene: TRBJ2-1
V gene: TRBV5-6
clone size: .
CDR3 protein: ASSLMLAGSYNEQF

J gene: TRBJ2-5
V gene: TRBV7-9
clone size: once
CDR3 protein: ASSLVVSEETQY